These T cell receptor beta chains were read from a single sample in a study of T cells in Graves' hyperthyroidism and ophthalmopathy. TCRdb reanalysed the multiplex PCR reads using MiXCR and keeps one entry per CDR3 protein. The table shows 650,000 to 700,000 distinct CDR3 sequences, with approximately 15% occurring only once. Sequencing input: blood. These receptors came from a man over 45 with Graves' hyperthyroidism. Both conserved end residues are part of each CDR3. A D gene is named only where the DNA matches it firmly. Not every row has a clone size; where given, it reads once, few, many or a size class.

v_gene,len,j_gene,abundance,d_gene,CDR3nt,CDR3aa
TRBV7-2,15,TRBJ2-7,many,-,TGTGCCAGCAGCTTAGCGGGAGGTTTTTCTTACGAGCAGTACTTC,CASSLAGGFSYEQYF
TRBV2,14,TRBJ2-1,many,TRBD2,TGTGCCAGCAGAATTGCGGGGGGTGGGAATGAGCAGTTCTTC,CASRIAGGGNEQFF
TRBV9,14,TRBJ2-3,-,-,TGTGCCAGCAGCGTAGCCCGAGTAACAGATACGCAGTATTTT,CASSVARVTDTQYF
TRBV7-3,15,TRBJ2-2,-,-,TGTGCCAGCAGCTTCGGGACCTCGAACACCGGGGAGCTGTTTTTT,CASSFGTSNTGELFF
TRBV2,14,TRBJ1-5,many,-,TGTGCCAGCAGTGATCAGGGTCTATATCAGCCCCAGCATTTT,CASSDQGLYQPQHF
TRBV3-1,16,TRBJ2-1,-,-,TGTGCCAGCCGCCAAGATAACAGACAGGCGTACAATGAGCAGTTCTTC,CASRQDNRQAYNEQFF
TRBV27,15,TRBJ2-7,few,-,TGTGCCAGCAGTCCGCAGGGGGGGGGGCCTTACGAGCAGTACTTC,CASSPQGGGPYEQYF
TRBV5-1,19,TRBJ2-6,-,TRBD1,TGCGCCAGCAGCCGACCTGCGGGACAGGGGATTGGTGGGGCCAACGTCCTGACTTTC,CASSRPAGQGIGGANVLTF
TRBV11-2,14,TRBJ1-5,many,-,TGTGCCAGCAGCTTAGAGGCAGGGGTGCAGCCCCAGCATTTT,CASSLEAGVQPQHF
TRBV6-1,13,TRBJ2-7,many,TRBD1,TGTGCCAGCAGTTATGACAGGGGGGGAGAGCAGTACTTC,CASSYDRGGEQYF
TRBV14,16,TRBJ2-2,-,-,TGTGCCAGCAGCCAAGAAAGGGGGAGAGTGTCCGGGGAGCTGTTTTTT,CASSQERGRVSGELFF
TRBV28,17,TRBJ2-3,many,TRBD2,TGTGCCAGCAGGATACCTCGACTAGCTACGAACACAGATACGCAGTATTTT,CASRIPRLATNTDTQYF
TRBV20-1,18,TRBJ2-4,few,-,TGCAGTGCTAGGAGACAGGCGGATGTTGGGATGGCCAAAAACATTCAGTACTTC,CSARRQADVGMAKNIQYF
TRBV11-2,13,TRBJ2-5,many,-,TGTGCCAGCAAGACTACCGAGGTAGAGACCCAGTACTTC,CASKTTEVETQYF
TRBV28,13,TRBJ1-1,many,-,TGTGCCAGCACCAATAGAATGAACACTGAAGCTTTCTTT,CASTNRMNTEAFF